The clone carrying this T cell receptor (beta chain) was picked up one time. The data originate from a study of resident and recirculating memory T cells in vitiligo. Across the study: Each patient gave two lesional and two nonlesional epidermal shave biopsies, plus PBMCs.

The table came from immunoSEQ multiplex PCR; TCRdb's copy has only in-frame clones and leaves some out. The sample records roughly 80,000 clones, roughly nine tenths being singletons. No change in lesions over the prior 6 months defined stable disease. This CDR3 region has 15 residues. V was pared by 0 bases and J by 1 base, with 3 bases of the junction left unmatched. CDR1 MNHEY and CDR2 SVGAGI come from the germline V gene. This TCR was sampled from a male donor with vitiligo. Sequencing was carried out using blood. V usage is TRBV6-5 and J usage is TRBJ2-7; 7 nucleotides align to TRBD2. CDR3: CASSYSSGGSYEQYF. CDR3 nucleotide sequence: TGTGCCAGCAGTTACTCGTCGGGAGGTTCCTACGAGCAGTACTTC.